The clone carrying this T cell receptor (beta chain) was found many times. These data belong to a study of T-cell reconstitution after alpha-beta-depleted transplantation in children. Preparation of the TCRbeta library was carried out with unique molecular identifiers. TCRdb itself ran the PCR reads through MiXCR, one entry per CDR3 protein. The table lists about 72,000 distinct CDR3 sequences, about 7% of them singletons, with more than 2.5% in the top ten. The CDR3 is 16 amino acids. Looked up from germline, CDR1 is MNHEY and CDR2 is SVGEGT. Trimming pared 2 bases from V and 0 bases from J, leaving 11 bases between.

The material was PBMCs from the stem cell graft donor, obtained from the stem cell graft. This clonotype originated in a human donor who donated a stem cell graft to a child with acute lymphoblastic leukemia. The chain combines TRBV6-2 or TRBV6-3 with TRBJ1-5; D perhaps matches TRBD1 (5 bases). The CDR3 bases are TGTGCCAGCAGTTACGGGGCAGCTAATAGCAATCAGCCCCAGCATTTT. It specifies CASSYGAANSNQPQHF.